A selection of T cell receptor beta chains follows, all from one sample in a study of control samples from healthy donors and cancer patients. Assay used: immunoSEQ multiplex PCR; TCRdb lists only in-frame clones, some missing. Of 73,000 or so clones listed, about 88% are singletons. The sample taken for sequencing was blood. The origin of the receptors is a woman in her fifties or sixties in good health. Each CDR3 is given with its conserved first and last residue. The D gene is left open where the match is weak. Not every row has a clone size; where given, it reads once, few, many or a size class.

once TRBJ1-5 - TRBV24-1 TGTGCCACCCTAAGCAATCAGCCCCAGCATTTT CATLSNQPQHF
- TRBJ1-1 - TRBV7-9 TGTGCCAGCAGCTTAGGTTTACCGGGAAGAGTAAACACTGAAGCTTTCTTT CASSLGLPGRVNTEAFF
- TRBJ2-7 TRBD2 TRBV10-3 TGTGCCTCCACTAGCGCCTTCTCCGAGCAGTACTTC CASTSAFSEQYF
- TRBJ2-5 TRBD1 TRBV6-5 TGTGCCACCGGGACAGGGATCCAAGAGACCCAGTACTTC CATGTGIQETQYF
- TRBJ1-6 - TRBV6-6 TGTGCCAGCAGCATAATGGCAAGAGGGGATTCACCCCTCCACTTT CASSIMARGDSPLHF
- TRBJ2-7 - TRBV19 TGTGCCAGTAGTATGTCCGGGGGCGCAGTCTCCGAGCAGTACTTC CASSMSGGAVSEQYF
- TRBJ2-7 - TRBV3-1/TRBV3-2 TGTGCCAGCAGCCAACCCTACGGGTCGGGCACCTACGAGCAGTACTTC CASSQPYGSGTYEQYF
once TRBJ1-1 TRBD1 TRBV13 TGTGCCAGCAGCTTCCGGGACAGGGGGCTCTCTGGCACTGAAGCTTTCTTT CASSFRDRGLSGTEAFF
- TRBJ1-1 TRBD1 TRBV10-3 TGTGCCATCAGTGAGCCCCTCGGACAGGGGAACACTGAAGCTTTCTTT CAISEPLGQGNTEAFF
- TRBJ1-2 TRBD1 TRBV20-1 TGCAGTGCTAGTTCGTTCACAGGGGTGCGGGATGGCTACACCTTC CSASSFTGVRDGYTF
- TRBJ2-7 TRBD2 TRBV7-2 TGTGCCAGCAGCCTAGAGGGGTGGCGGGGGGACTACGAGCAGTACTTC CASSLEGWRGDYEQYF
- TRBJ2-3 - TRBV27 TGTGCCAGCAGTTGGCGGAGATTCACAGATACGCAGTATTTT CASSWRRFTDTQYF
once TRBJ1-2 - TRBV6-1 TGTGCCAGCAGCTCCTCTGTGTCGGGTGGCTACACCTTC CASSSSVSGGYTF
- TRBJ2-7 - TRBV28 TGTGCCAGCATTGTTAGCGGCACCTACGAGCAGTACTTC CASIVSGTYEQYF
- TRBJ1-1 - TRBV11-1 TGTGCCAGCAGCTTAGCCCTTTACGCTGAAGCTTTCTTT CASSLALYAEAFF
- TRBJ1-2 - TRBV28 TGTGCCAGCAGTTTCGTGATATTGGGACGCCTTAACTATGGCTACACCTTC CASSFVILGRLNYGYTF
- TRBJ2-6 - TRBV29-1 TGCAGCGTTGATCCCTCTGGGGCCAACGTCCTGACTTTC CSVDPSGANVLTF
- TRBJ1-1 - TRBV5-1 TGCGCCAGCAGTCGCACTAGTCAGGGTGAAGCTTTCTTT CASSRTSQGEAFF
- TRBJ1-1 - TRBV30 TGTGCCTGGAGTGTACTAGGAGGGCTTAACACTGAAGCTTTCTTT CAWSVLGGLNTEAFF
- TRBJ2-4 TRBD1 TRBV28 TGTGCCAGCAGTTTAGAGGGGGCCTTGGACAAAAACATTCAGTACTTC CASSLEGALDKNIQYF
- TRBJ2-5 - TRBV2 TGTGCCAGCATTGAAAGGGCGAAGGGAGAGACCCAGTACTTC CASIERAKGETQYF
- TRBJ2-7 TRBD2 TRBV6-5 TGTGCCAGCAGTTACTCCGGGACTACCTACGAGCAGTACTTC CASSYSGTTYEQYF
- TRBJ2-1 - TRBV27 TGTGCCAGCAGTCCCAGGGCAGGCACGGGGCAGTTCTTC CASSPRAGTGQFF
- TRBJ2-5 TRBD2 TRBV2 TGTGCCAGCAGCGGAGGACAAGGGAGGGAGGAGACCCAGTACTTC CASSGGQGREETQYF
- TRBJ2-3 TRBD2 TRBV9 TGTGCCAGCAGCGTAGAACTAGCGGTCACCACAGATACGCAGTATTTT CASSVELAVTTDTQYF
once TRBJ1-1 - TRBV18 TGTGCCAGCTCACCGTTCAAGAGTAACACTGAAGCTTTCTTT CASSPFKSNTEAFF
- TRBJ2-3 - TRBV2 TGTGCCAGCAGTATTCTAGCACCTAGCACAGATACGCAGTATTTT CASSILAPSTDTQYF
- TRBJ1-2 - TRBV5-1 TGCGCCAGCAGCGGATTACAGGGTGCGGGGGATGGCTACACCTTC CASSGLQGAGDGYTF
- TRBJ2-3 - TRBV6-1 TGTGCCAGCAGTCAAGCGAGCACAGATACGCAGTATTTT CASSQASTDTQYF
- TRBJ1-5 TRBD1 TRBV6-1 TGTGCCAGCAGTGAACTTACAGGGGGCAATCAGCCCCAGCATTTT CASSELTGGNQPQHF
- TRBJ2-3 TRBD2 TRBV3-1/TRBV3-2 TGTGCCAGCAGCCCCTATGGGGGAGGGAATGCAGATACGCAGTATTTT CASSPYGGGNADTQYF